The 18 T cell receptor beta chains below come from one sample, sequenced in a study of cytomegalovirus exposure and HLA in healthy donors. Profiling relied on immunoSEQ multiplex PCR, and the TCRdb table lists in-frame clones only, not all of them. The top ten clones hold just under 3% of a sample with about 140,000 clones, about nine tenths of them seen once. Sequenced: PBMCs. These receptors originate from a man aged 18 to 30 in good health and CMV-seronegative.

The rearrangement uses TRBV7-2 and TRBJ2-5, with D possibly TRBD2 on 5 matching bases. The CDR3 consists of 14 residues. Germline V CDR1 and CDR2: SGHTA, FQGNSA. Trimming shortened V by 5 bases and J by 5 bases, and 15 bases separated the two germline ends. CDR3 sequence reads: CASSQYSVWETQYF. In DNA, the CDR3 is TGTGCCAGCAGCCAATATAGCGTGTGGGAGACCCAGTACTTC.

This chain connects TRBV28 to TRBJ1-2; tentatively, D is TRBD1 (6 bases). Between the trimmed V and J ends, which lost 2 bases and 5 bases, there was a span of 9 bases. The germline CDR1 and CDR2 sequences are MDHEN and SYDVKM. The CDR3 is 13 amino acids. The DNA for the CDR3 is TGTGCCAGCAGTTTAACAGGGAGATATGGCTACACCTTC. Amino acid sequence: CASSLTGRYGYTF.

The chain recombines TRBV27 with TRBJ1-1; D remains ambiguous. Germline V lookup: CDR1 MNHEY, CDR2 SMNVEV (reference sequence). Trimming left V 5 bases short and J 1 base short, with 8 bases between. CDR3 length: 13 amino acids. DNA of the CDR3: TGTGCCAGCAGTCCCTACGGGAACACTGAAGCTTTCTTT. Its protein product is CASSPYGNTEAFF.

The V gene is TRBV4-1, the J gene TRBJ1-2; a weak D match, TRBD1 (6 bases). The CDR3 length is 15 residues. Germline CDR1 MGHRA, CDR2 YSYEKL. V gave up 3 bases and J gave up 2 bases, with 13 bases separating them. The CDR3 nucleotides read TGCGCCAGCAGCCACGCCCCGACAGGAAACTATGGCTACACCTTC. Its protein is CASSHAPTGNYGYTF.

The chain uses TRBV5-1 and TRBJ2-2, with 7 positions matching TRBD1. The CDR3 spans 14 residues. V lost 6 bases to trimming and J lost 5 bases; unmatched junction nucleotides: 7. CDR1 and CDR2 from the germline V gene are SGHRS and YFSETQ. Written as DNA, the CDR3 is TGCGCCAGCACGACCGGGACAGTGACCGGGGAGCTGTTTTTT. Amino acid sequence: CASTTGTVTGELFF. The complete variable domain, with remaining parts taken from reference TRBV5-1 and TRBJ2-2, reads KAGVTQTPRYLIKTRGQQVTLSCSPISGHRSVSWYQQTPGQGLQFLFEYFSETQRNKGNFPGRFSGRQFSNSRSEMNVSTLELGDSALYLCASTTGTVTGELFFGEGSRLTVL.

The genes are TRBV19 and TRBJ2-1; 14 bases fit TRBD2. The trim removed 4 bases at V and 10 bases at J, leaving 6 bases unmatched. Germline-derived CDR1 and CDR2 are LNHDA and SQIVND (reference sequence). This CDR3 comprises 15 residues. DNA of the CDR3: TGTGCCAGTAGTAATCAGGGACTAGCGGGGGTGGAGCAGTTCTTC. It codes for CASSNQGLAGVEQFF.

The chain links TRBV6-1 to TRBJ2-2, with D perhaps matching TRBD1 (6 bases). Trimming took 6 bases from V and 5 from J, leaving 10 bases between them. CDR1 and CDR2 from the germline V gene are MNHNS and SASEGT. The CDR3 is 13 residues long. This CDR3 reads CASSAQGTGELFF. The CDR3, as DNA: TGTGCCAGCAGCGCCCAGGGGACCGGGGAGCTGTTTTTT.

The chain is built from TRBV19 and TRBJ1-2, with TRBD1 identical over 7 bases. In germline, CDR1 is LNHDA, CDR2 SQIVND (reference sequence). Trimming at V came to 4 bases and at J to 0 bases, leaving 5 bases not matched to a gene. The CDR3 runs 15 residues. CDR3: CASSRQTGANYGYTF. The CDR3 nucleotides are TGTGCCAGTAGTAGGCAAACAGGGGCTAACTATGGCTACACCTTC.

The chain employs TRBV19 and TRBJ1-5, with TRBD1 matching over 7 bases. This CDR3 is built from 15 residues. Looked up from germline, CDR1 is LNHDA and CDR2 is SQIVND (reference sequence). J gave up 0 bases and V 8 bases, and 7 bases lay outside the gene matches. CDR3 DNA sequence: TGTGCCAGTGATAGGGACAGTTTTAGCAATCAGCCCCAGCATTTT. It translates to CASDRDSFSNQPQHF.

The sample holds one count of this clone. The CDR3 spells CAYGSRTGTYEQYF. DNA of the CDR3: TGTGCCTACGGATCCCGGACAGGGACCTACGAGCAGTACTTC. The V and J genes are TRBV30 and TRBJ2-7, with 8 bases that match TRBD1. CDR1 GTSNPN and CDR2 SVGIG come from the germline V gene (reference sequence). The CDR3 runs to 14 residues. J lost 2 bases, V lost 7 bases, and 10 bases had no gene match.

This rearrangement joins TRBV13 to TRBJ2-1, with TRBD2 matching 8 bases. Per germline, CDR1 PRHDT and CDR2 FYEKMQ (reference sequence). CDR3 length: 15 residues. V gave up 5 bases and J gave up 3 bases; unmatched junction bases: 6. The DNA of the CDR3 is TGTGCCAGCAGCCTTAGCGGGGCCCTCTACAATGAGCAGTTCTTC. Its protein product is CASSLSGALYNEQFF.

This chain uses TRBV5-1 with TRBJ2-1; D not certain. This CDR3 comprises 13 residues. V was shortened by 8 bases and J by 0 bases, with 9 bases between the two germline ends. Germline lookup yields CDR1 SGHRS and CDR2 YFSETQ. The CDR3 DNA reads as TGCGCCAGTACAACCAGCTCCTACAATGAGCAGTTCTTC. Protein sequence: CASTTSSYNEQFF.

The chain has TRBV5-4 and TRBJ1-4, with 7 bases matching TRBD1. Trimming took 4 bases from V and 5 from J; bases not matched to a gene: 8. This CDR3 contains 15 residues. Germline lookup yields CDR1 SGHNT and CDR2 YYREEE (reference sequence). CDR3 in amino acids: CASSPGTDPNEKLFF. The CDR3 bases are TGTGCCAGCAGCCCCGGGACAGACCCGAATGAAAAACTGTTTTTT.

V usage is TRBV13 and J usage is TRBJ2-1; possible D gene TRBD1, 5 bases. The CDR3 loop spans 14 amino acids. V was cut by 5 bases and J by 2 bases, with 10 bases left in between. Germline V gives CDR1 PRHDT, CDR2 FYEKMQ (reference sequence). In nucleotides, the CDR3 is TGTGCCAGCAGCCCCAGGGTTCCCTACAATGAGCAGTTCTTC. Its translation: CASSPRVPYNEQFF.

The J gene is TRBJ1-1, the V gene TRBV20-1; TRBD1 agrees at 8 bases. The CDR3 totals 10 residues. Germline V gives CDR1 DFQATT, CDR2 SNEGSKA (reference sequence). The V segment lost 6 bases and the J segment 13 bases; nucleotides outside the gene matches: 7. The CDR3 coding sequence is TGCAGTGCGTCGGACAGGGAGGATTTCTTT. This sequence encodes CSASDREDFF.

This clone was picked up a small number of times. The chain employs TRBV19 and TRBJ2-7, with D perhaps TRBD2 (7 bases). Germline V lookup: CDR1 LNHDA, CDR2 SQIVND (reference sequence). Trimming shortened V by 5 bases and J by 1 base, and 12 bases separated the two germline ends. The CDR3 length is 14 residues. CDR3 in amino acids: CASSAGAGSYEQYF. In DNA form, the CDR3 reads TGTGCCAGTAGTGCGGGGGCCGGGTCCTACGAGCAGTACTTC.

The chain carries TRBV6-4 and TRBJ2-3; 11 nucleotides agree with TRBD2. CDR3 size: 15 residues. Germline V gene data show CDR1 as MRHNA and CDR2 as SNTAGT. V was clipped by 6 bases and J by 2 bases; unmatched bases: 4. The CDR3 DNA is TGTGCCAGCAGCTCACTAGCGGGGGCCACAGATACGCAGTATTTT. Amino acids: CASSSLAGATDTQYF.

The chain joins TRBV2 to TRBJ1-4; 9 nucleotides match TRBD1. With 7 bases clipped from V and 6 bases from J, the junction kept 6 bases outside the gene matches. CDR1 is SNHLY and CDR2 is FYNNEI in the germline V gene. CDR3 size: 14 residues. The CDR3 DNA reads as TGTGCCAGCAAGATACAGGGGGCGCATGAAAAACTGTTTTTT. Translating gives CASKIQGAHEKLFF.